The clone carrying this TCR beta chain was seen many times. Its specificity is not known. The data were obtained in a study of regulatory T cells in long-lasting Graves disease. Points from the study as a whole: New patients shared fewer public clonotypes (966) than persistent patients did (over 2,500). Persistent disease was characterized by preferential usage of TRBV28, TRBJ1-2 and TRBJ2-5.

Researchers made TCR beta libraries by using iRepertoire HTBI primers and running Arm-PCR on CDR3 regions. TCRdb fed the multiplex PCR reads into MiXCR, producing one record per CDR3 protein. The data show some 340,000 distinct CDR3 sequences, with 10% to 15% seen just once and approximately 17% held by the top ten. The CDR3 totals 17 residues. Germline values: CDR1 SGHRS, CDR2 YFSETQ. The junction had 8 bases not matched to a gene; V was cut back by 1 base and J by 10 bases. Time point: newly diagnosed GD, antithyroid drugs for less than 3 months. RNA from PBMCs was the source of the TCR library. A further study also used this sample, focusing on T cells in Graves' hyperthyroidism and ophthalmopathy. This second report adds: A set of HTBI primers served as the primers for a first-round RT-PCR of the TCR CDR3. Most expanded thyroid clonotypes above 0.001 also appeared in blood.

The gene calls are TRBV5-1 and TRBJ2-1; 16 bases match TRBD2. The starting material was peripheral blood mononuclear cells (PBMCs), obtained at new diagnosis, from a patient treated with antithyroid drugs. The receptor was derived from a woman aged 18-30 years with Graves disease. The CDR3 DNA follows: TGCGCCAGCAGCTTGAGGAGATCGGGACTAGCGGGGGGGGAGCAGTTCTTC. This codes for CASSLRRSGLAGGEQFF.